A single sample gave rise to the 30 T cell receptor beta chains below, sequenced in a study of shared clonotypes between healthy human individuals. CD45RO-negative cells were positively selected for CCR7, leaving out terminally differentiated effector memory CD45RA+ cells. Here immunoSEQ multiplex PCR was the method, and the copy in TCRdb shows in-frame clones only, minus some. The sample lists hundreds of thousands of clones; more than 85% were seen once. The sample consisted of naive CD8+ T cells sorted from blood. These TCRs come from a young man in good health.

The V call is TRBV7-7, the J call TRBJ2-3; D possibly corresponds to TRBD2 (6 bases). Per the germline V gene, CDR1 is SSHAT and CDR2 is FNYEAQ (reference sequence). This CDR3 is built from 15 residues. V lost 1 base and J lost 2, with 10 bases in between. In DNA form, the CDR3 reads TGTGCCAGCAGCTTAGGGGACTCTCACACAGATACGCAGTATTTT. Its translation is CASSLGDSHTDTQYF.

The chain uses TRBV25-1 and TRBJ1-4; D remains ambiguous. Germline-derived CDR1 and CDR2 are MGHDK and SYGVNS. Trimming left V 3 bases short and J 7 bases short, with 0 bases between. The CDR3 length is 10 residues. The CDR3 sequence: CASSDEKLFF. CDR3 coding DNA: TGTGCCAGCAGTGATGAAAAACTGTTTTTT.

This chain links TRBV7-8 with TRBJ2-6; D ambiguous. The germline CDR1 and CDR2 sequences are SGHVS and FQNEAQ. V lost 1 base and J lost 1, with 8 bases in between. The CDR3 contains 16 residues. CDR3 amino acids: CASSLVQESGANVLTF. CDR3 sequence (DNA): TGTGCCAGCAGCTTAGTTCAAGAGTCTGGGGCCAACGTCCTGACTTTC.

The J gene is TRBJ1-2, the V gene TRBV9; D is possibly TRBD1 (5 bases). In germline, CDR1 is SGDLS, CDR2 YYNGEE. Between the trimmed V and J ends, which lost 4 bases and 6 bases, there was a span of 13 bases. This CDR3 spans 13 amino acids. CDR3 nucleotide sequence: TGTGCCAGCAGCCTCCTCGGGGGTGATGGCTACACCTTC. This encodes CASSLLGGDGYTF. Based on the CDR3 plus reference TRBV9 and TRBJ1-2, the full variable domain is DSGVTQTPKHLITATGQRVTLRCSPRSGDLSVYWYQQSLDQGLQFLIQYYNGEERAKGNILERFSAQQFPDLHSELNLSSLELGDSALYFCASSLLGGDGYTFGSGTRLTVV.

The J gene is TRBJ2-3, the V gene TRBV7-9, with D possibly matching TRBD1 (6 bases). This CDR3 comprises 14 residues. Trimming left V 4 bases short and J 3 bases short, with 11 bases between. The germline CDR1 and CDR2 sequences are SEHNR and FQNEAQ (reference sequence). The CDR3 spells CASSSPGTTDTQYF. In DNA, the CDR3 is TGTGCCAGCAGCTCCCCCGGGACAACAGATACGCAGTATTTT. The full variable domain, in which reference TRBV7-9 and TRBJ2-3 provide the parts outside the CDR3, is DTGVSQNPRHKITKRGQNVTFRCDPISEHNRLYWYRQTLGQGPEFLTYFQNEAQLEKSRLLSDRFSAERPKGSFSTLEIQRTEQGDSAMYLCASSSPGTTDTQYFGPGTRLTVL.

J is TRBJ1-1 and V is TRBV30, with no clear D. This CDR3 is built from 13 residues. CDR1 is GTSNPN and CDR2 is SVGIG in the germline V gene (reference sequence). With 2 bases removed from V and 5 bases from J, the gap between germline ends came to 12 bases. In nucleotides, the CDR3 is TGTGCCTGGAGTCCTTCCCCCGGGACTGAAGCTTTCTTT. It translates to CAWSPSPGTEAFF.

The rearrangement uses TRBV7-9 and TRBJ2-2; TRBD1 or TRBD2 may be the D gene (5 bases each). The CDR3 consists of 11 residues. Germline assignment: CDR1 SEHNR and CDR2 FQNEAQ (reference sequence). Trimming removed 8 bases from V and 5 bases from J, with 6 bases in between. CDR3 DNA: TGTGCCAGCGGGACGACCGGGGAGCTGTTTTTT. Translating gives CASGTTGELFF.

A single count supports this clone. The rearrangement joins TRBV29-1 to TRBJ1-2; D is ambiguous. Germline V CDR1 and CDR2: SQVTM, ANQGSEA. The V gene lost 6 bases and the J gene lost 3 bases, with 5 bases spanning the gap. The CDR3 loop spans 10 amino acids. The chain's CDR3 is CSVIDYGYTF. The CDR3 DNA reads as TGCAGCGTAATAGACTATGGCTACACCTTC.

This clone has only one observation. CDR3 sequence reads: CSGKGLAGAGSTGAEQFF. The CDR3 DNA reads as TGCAGCGGAAAGGGACTAGCGGGAGCGGGTAGTACCGGGGCAGAGCAGTTCTTC. The chain is built from TRBV29-1 and TRBJ2-1, with 14 positions matching TRBD2. CDR1 and CDR2 from the germline V gene are SQVTM and ANQGSEA. V lost 7 bases, J lost 10 bases, and 21 bases stayed unmatched. The CDR3 consists of 18 residues.

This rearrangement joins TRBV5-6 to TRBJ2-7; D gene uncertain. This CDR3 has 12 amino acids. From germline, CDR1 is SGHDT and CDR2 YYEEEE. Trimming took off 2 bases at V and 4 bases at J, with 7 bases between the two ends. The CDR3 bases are TGTGCCAGCAGCTTAGGAGCATACGAGCAGTACTTC. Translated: CASSLGAYEQYF.

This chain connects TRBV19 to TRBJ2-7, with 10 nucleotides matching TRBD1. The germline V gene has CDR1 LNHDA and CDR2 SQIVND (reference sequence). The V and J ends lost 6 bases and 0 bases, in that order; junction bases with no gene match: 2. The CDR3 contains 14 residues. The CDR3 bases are TGTGCCAGTAGGCGGGACAGGGGCTCCTACGAGCAGTACTTC. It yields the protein CASRRDRGSYEQYF.

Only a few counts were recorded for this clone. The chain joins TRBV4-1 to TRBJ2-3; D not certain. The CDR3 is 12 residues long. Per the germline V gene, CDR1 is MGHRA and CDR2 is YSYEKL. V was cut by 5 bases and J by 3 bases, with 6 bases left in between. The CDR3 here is CASSDLTDTQYF. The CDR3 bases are TGCGCCAGCAGCGACCTAACAGATACGCAGTATTTT.

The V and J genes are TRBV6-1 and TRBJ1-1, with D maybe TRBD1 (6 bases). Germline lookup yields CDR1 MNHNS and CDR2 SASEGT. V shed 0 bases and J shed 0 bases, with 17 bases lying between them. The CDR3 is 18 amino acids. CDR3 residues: CASSEARSWTAMNTEAFF. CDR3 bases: TGTGCCAGCAGTGAAGCGAGGTCTTGGACAGCTATGAACACTGAAGCTTTCTTT.

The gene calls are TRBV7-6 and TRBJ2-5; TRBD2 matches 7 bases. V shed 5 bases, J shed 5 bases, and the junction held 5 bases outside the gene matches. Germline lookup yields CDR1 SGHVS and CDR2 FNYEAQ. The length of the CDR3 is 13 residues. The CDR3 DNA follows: TGTGCCAGCAGCGGGACCGGGAGGGAGACCCAGTACTTC. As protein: CASSGTGRETQYF.

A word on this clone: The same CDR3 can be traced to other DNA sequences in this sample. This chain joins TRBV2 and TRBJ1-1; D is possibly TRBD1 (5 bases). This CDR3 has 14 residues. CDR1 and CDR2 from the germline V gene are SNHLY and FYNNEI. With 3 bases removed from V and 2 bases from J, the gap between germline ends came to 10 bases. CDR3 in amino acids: CASSDPGLNTEAFF. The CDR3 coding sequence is TGTGCCAGCAGTGATCCAGGGCTTAACACTGAAGCTTTCTTT.

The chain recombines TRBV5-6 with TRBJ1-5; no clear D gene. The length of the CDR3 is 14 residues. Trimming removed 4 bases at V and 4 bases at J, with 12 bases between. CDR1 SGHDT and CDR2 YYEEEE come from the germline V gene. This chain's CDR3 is CASSPRYGNQPQHF. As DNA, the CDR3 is TGTGCCAGCAGCCCCCGGTACGGTAATCAGCCCCAGCATTTT.

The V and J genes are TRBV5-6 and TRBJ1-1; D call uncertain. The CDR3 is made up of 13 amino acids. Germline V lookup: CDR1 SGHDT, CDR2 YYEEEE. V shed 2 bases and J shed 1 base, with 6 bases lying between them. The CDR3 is CASSFGSNTEAFF. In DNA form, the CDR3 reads TGTGCCAGCAGCTTCGGCTCGAACACTGAAGCTTTCTTT.

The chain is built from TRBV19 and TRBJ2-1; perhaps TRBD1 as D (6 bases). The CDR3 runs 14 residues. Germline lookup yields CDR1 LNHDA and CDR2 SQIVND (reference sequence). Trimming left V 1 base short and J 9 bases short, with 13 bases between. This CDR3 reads CASSIVGHSGEQFF. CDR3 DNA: TGTGCCAGTAGTATAGTGGGACACTCCGGTGAGCAGTTCTTC.

The CDR3: CASSSTGTGRPYEQYF. The DNA of the CDR3 is TGTGCCAGCAGCTCGACGGGGACAGGGAGACCCTACGAGCAGTACTTC. The rearrangement links TRBV11-2 to TRBJ2-7; 9 nucleotides match TRBD1. J was trimmed by 2 bases and V by 4 bases; bases with no gene match: 9. Germline V lookup: CDR1 SGHAT, CDR2 FQNNGV. The CDR3 has 16 residues.

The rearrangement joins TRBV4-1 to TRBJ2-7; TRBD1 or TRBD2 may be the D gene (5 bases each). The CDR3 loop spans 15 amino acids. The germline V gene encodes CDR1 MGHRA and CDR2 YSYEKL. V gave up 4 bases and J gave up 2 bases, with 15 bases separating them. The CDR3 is CASSPTRGPAYEQYF. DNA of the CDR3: TGCGCCAGCAGCCCGACACGGGGCCCAGCCTACGAGCAGTACTTC.

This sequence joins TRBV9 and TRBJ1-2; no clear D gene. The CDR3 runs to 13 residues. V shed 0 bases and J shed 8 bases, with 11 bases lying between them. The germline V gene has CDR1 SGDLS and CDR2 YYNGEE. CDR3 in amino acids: CASSVGPTSGYTF. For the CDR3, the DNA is TGTGCCAGCAGCGTAGGGCCGACCTCCGGCTACACCTTC.

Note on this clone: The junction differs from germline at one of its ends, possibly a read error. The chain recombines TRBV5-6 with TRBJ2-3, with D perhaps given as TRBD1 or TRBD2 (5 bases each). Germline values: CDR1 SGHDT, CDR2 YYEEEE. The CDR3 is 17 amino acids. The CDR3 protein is CASSLAGPGEPTDAQYF. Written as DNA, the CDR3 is TGTGCCAGCAGCTTGGCCGGGCCTGGGGAGCCGACAGATGCGCAGTATTTT.

The CDR3 loop is CASSHKAAGGLTGELFF. In DNA form, the CDR3 reads TGTGCCAGCAGTCATAAGGCGGCGGGAGGGCTCACCGGGGAGCTGTTTTTT. The chain recombines TRBV7-9 with TRBJ2-2, with 9 nucleotides matching TRBD2. The CDR3 loop spans 17 amino acids. J lost 4 bases, V lost 6 bases, and 12 bases had no gene match. Germline V gives CDR1 SEHNR, CDR2 FQNEAQ (reference sequence).

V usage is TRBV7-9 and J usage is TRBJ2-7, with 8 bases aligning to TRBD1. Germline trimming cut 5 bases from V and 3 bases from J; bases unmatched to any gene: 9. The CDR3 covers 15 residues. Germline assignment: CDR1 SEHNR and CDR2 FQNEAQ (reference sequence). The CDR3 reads CASSPGTGVYYEQYF. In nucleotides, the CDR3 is TGTGCCAGCAGCCCCGGGACAGGAGTTTACTACGAGCAGTACTTC.

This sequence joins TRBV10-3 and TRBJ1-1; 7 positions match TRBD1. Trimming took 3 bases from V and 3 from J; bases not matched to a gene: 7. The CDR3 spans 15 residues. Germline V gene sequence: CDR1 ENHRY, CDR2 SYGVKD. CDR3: CAISEKSGGDTEAFF. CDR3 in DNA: TGTGCCATCAGTGAAAAATCAGGGGGGGACACTGAAGCTTTCTTT.

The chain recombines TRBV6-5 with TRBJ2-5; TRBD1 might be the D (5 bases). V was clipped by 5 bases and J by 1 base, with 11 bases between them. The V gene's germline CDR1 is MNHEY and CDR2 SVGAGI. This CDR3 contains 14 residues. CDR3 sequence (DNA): TGTGCCAGCAGTGCCAGGGTGGCCCAAGAGACCCAGTACTTC. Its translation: CASSARVAQETQYF.

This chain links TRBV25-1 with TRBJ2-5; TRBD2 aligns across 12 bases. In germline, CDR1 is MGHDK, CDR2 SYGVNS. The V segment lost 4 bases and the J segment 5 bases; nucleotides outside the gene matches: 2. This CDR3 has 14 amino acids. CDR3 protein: CASSGLAGVETQYF. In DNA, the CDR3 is TGTGCCAGCAGTGGACTAGCGGGAGTTGAGACCCAGTACTTC.

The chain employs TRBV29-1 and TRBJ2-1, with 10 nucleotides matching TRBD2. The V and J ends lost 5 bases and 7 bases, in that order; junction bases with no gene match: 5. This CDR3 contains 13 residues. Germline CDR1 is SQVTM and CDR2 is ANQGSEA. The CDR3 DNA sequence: TGCAGCGTTCAGCTAGCGGGGGAAAATGAGCAGTTCTTC. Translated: CSVQLAGENEQFF.

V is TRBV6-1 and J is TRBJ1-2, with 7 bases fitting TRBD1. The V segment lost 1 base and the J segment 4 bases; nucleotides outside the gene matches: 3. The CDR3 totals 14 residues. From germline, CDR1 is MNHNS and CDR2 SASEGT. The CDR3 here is CASSEGTGAYGYTF. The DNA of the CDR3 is TGTGCCAGCAGTGAAGGAACAGGGGCCTATGGCTACACCTTC.

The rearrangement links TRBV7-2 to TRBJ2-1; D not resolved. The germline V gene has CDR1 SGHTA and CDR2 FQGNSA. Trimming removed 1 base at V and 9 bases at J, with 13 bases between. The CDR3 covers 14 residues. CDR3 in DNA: TGTGCCAGCAGCTTAGACTCGTTCGTTATTGAGCAGTTCTTC. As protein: CASSLDSFVIEQFF.